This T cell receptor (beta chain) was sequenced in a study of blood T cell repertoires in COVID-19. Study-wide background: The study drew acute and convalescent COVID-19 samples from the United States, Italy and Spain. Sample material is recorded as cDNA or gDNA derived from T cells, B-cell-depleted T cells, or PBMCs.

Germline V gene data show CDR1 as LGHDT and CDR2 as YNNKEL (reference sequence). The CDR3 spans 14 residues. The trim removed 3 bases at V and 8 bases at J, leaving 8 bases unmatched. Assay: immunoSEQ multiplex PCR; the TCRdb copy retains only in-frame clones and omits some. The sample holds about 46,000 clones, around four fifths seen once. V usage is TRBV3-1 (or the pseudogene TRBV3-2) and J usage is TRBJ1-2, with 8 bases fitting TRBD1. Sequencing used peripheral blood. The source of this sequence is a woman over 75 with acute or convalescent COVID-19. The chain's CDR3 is CASSQEDRGGGYTF. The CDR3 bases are TGTGCCAGCAGCCAGGAAGACAGGGGTGGCGGCTACACCTTC.